The 5 T cell receptor beta chains reported below all come from one sample, sequenced in a study of OX40 agonist ivuxolimab in advanced cancers. Repertoires were generated with immunoSEQ multiplex PCR, while TCRdb's copy carries only in-frame clones and drops some. The sample includes about 25,000 clones, around 81% seen only once; the top ten take about a quarter. The sequences come from CD4+ or CD8+ T cells sorted from blood, collected in a trial of the OX40 agonist ivuxolimab. The receptors shown here come from an adult with an advanced solid tumor such as melanoma, head and neck, liver or kidney cancer.

The V gene is TRBV4-1, the J gene TRBJ2-7; D is undetermined. The CDR3 totals 14 residues. Germline V lookup: CDR1 MGHRA, CDR2 YSYEKL. V gave up 0 bases and J gave up 7 bases, with 13 bases separating them. The chain's CDR3 is CASSQDGVAREQYF. Written as DNA, the CDR3 is TGCGCCAGCAGCCAAGATGGGGTAGCTCGGGAGCAGTACTTC.

V is TRBV7-8 and J is TRBJ1-2; TRBD1 might be the D (6 bases). CDR1 SGHVS and CDR2 FQNEAQ come from the germline V gene. Trimming removed 7 bases from V and 2 bases from J, with 14 bases in between. The CDR3 has 14 amino acids. Here the CDR3 reads CASKSLGGNYGYTF. The CDR3 DNA reads as TGTGCCAGCAAAAGTCTAGGGGGGAACTATGGCTACACCTTC.

This clone was recorded only once. DNA for the CDR3: TGCGCCAGCAGGGGACTAGCGGGGGGCACAGATACGCAGTATTTT. Amino acids: CASRGLAGGTDTQYF. This chain joins TRBV10-2 and TRBJ2-3; 14 nucleotides line up with TRBD2. This CDR3 region has 15 residues. V lost 6 bases, J lost 1 base, and 0 bases stayed unmatched. Germline values: CDR1 WSHSY, CDR2 SAAADI.

The V gene is TRBV4-3, the J gene TRBJ1-1, with 7 bases that match TRBD1. Germline V gene lookup returns CDR1 LGHNA and CDR2 YSLEER. Trimming cost V 4 bases and J 1 base; bases outside gene matches: 6. CDR3 size: 15 residues. CDR3 sequence reads: CASSRDSGGNTEAFF. The CDR3 DNA reads as TGCGCCAGCAGCCGGGACAGTGGGGGGAACACTGAAGCTTTCTTT.

The J gene is TRBJ2-1, the V gene TRBV11-2; 13 bases match TRBD2. The CDR3 loop spans 13 amino acids. CDR1 is SGHAT, CDR2 FQNNGV, per germline. V was pared by 5 bases and J by 12 bases, with 4 bases of the junction left unmatched. The CDR3 region is CASSPGLAGVQFF. The DNA for the CDR3 is TGTGCCAGCAGCCCCGGACTAGCGGGAGTGCAGTTCTTC. The full variable domain, in which reference TRBV11-2 and TRBJ2-1 provide the parts outside the CDR3, is EAGVAQSPRYKIIEKRQSVAFWCNPISGHATLYWYQQILGQGPKLLIQFQNNGVVDDSQLPKDRFSAERLKGVDSTLKIQPAKLEDSAVYLCASSPGLAGVQFFGPGTRLTVL.